This TCR beta chain was obtained from a study of cytomegalovirus exposure and HLA in healthy donors (TCRdb year 2017). About the study as a whole: According to an earlier analysis of a few hundred of the donors, about 179 million T cells yielded 95 million to 140 million unique TCR beta sequences and about 280 Gb of sequence data. On average, around 200,000 unique TCR beta nucleotide sequences were sequenced per donor among 398 genotyped donors of the cohort, with about 17% of those sequences being non-productive. High-throughput TCR immunosequencing, statistical association of individual TCRs with disease status, and machine learning were combined to predict cytomegalovirus infection status. A later analysis re-analyzed previously published TCR beta repertoires from 660 or so donors and added high-resolution HLA genotyping to study TCR occurrence patterns. Both class I and class II loci were covered by HLA typing, at four-digit resolution. Among the roughly 430 genotyped donors, around 81% belonged to the genetic ancestry cluster associated with self-reported Caucasian donors. Genome-wide SNP genotypes for about three fifths of the 666 donors were used in a later genetic analysis, which treated that subset as a discovery cohort. An early release that covered roughly 600 HLA-typed donors contained about 300 gigabases of sequencing data and around 85 million unique TCR sequences. Using immunosequencing, the study profiled T cell repertoires from 640 or so subjects and related those repertoires to cytomegalovirus serostatus. Five DR-DQ haplotypes were treated as single units for association and clustering because of strong linkage in the cohort. Besides the first cohort of some 670 subjects, a separate validation cohort made up of roughly 120 different subjects was used. Typing coverage varied by locus: roughly 629-640 donors for A, B, C, DRB1 and DQB1; approximately 560 for DQA1; nearly 610 for DPA1; approximately 450 for DPB1. An earlier analysis of 587 of the donors applied high-throughput TCR beta sequencing to assess whether each TCR beta V gene segment acted as functional or pseudogenic. Alongside the repertoire data, information on donor age, sex, ethnicity and CMV serostatus was compiled. Every repertoire in the discovery cohort had been generated on one and the same sequencing platform. The aim of the study was to test whether cataloging public T cell receptors could identify signatures of past pathogen exposure. Rather than drawing on any new phenotypic data, the later analysis identified candidate immune exposures from TCR beta sequences and the way those sequences occurred across donors. Overall study outcomes, separate from this receptor: Because HLA typing was missing for some donors at each locus, association tests included only the typed subset. In a later analysis, HLA-associated TCR beta chains showed more clonal expansion and lower generation probabilities than non-associated chains that were equally common. In a later genetic analysis, fewer N-insertions in productive TCRs were reported among donors in an Asian-associated ancestry cluster than the roughly 710-donor mean. A further reported finding was that TCR beta sequences accurately predicted the HLA-A and HLA-B alleles for most subjects in the first cohort. In a later analysis, the rate of TCR association differed among HLA loci, with DRB1 alleles having the most associated TCRs and HLA-C alleles having the fewest. For the cohort, immune exposure information was limited to CMV serostatus. A total of 164 TCR beta chains were listed by the study as associated with cytomegalovirus. A later analysis reported that several top co-occurrence clusters appeared linked to parvovirus B19, influenza, CMV and Epstein-Barr virus. A few of the identified cytomegalovirus-associated TCR beta chains were confirmed in vitro to be specific for cytomegalovirus antigens. The classifier was reported to diagnose cytomegalovirus status with high specificity and sensitivity in both the original cohort and the validation cohort. The 87-base-pair reads could not distinguish some IMGT-functional V segments, including TRBV6-2 and TRBV6-3, so those segments were excluded. V-gene and J-gene trimming of TCR beta chains was associated with a missense DCLRE1C variant in a later genetic analysis, and the association was replicated in an independent cohort. When HLA alleles, especially DR and DQ, strongly co-occurred, attributing TCR associations to individual alleles was difficult. The sequencing pipeline was judged likely to have produced a cluster of highly shared sequence variants as a technical artifact. A later analysis found that most CMV-associated TCR beta chains appeared HLA-restricted, with HLA associations seemingly driven largely by CMV exposure. While some public TCRs were present in many individuals, most TCR sequences turned up only very rarely across donors. Correlated functional status among segregating V segments might reflect linkage disequilibrium, but an unknown experimental factor could not be ruled out. The presence/absence analyses assumed that sequencing depth was roughly uniform across donors, and that assumption may not be true. The authors suggested that the approach could potentially be generalized to other disease states and immunological phenotypes. This cohort had only TCR beta chains sequenced, and the lack of alpha or paired-chain data limited which features could be detected. Because counts were too low, about 18 rarely observed V segments, including chromosome 9 orphons, were left out of the earlier analysis of a few hundred of the donors. In an earlier analysis of about 550 of the donors, most TCR beta V segments were observed in productive rearrangements about 87% or about 30% of the time, broadly matching IMGT annotations. At a false discovery rate of 0.05, a later analysis linked around 17,000 TCR beta sequences to specific HLA alleles.

A distance of 9 bases separates the germline ends of V and J, which lose 4 bases and 3 bases respectively. Measured from the cysteine to the phenylalanine, the CDR3 is 13 residues long. The DNA shown is the 39-base CDR3, in frame from base 1. Based on the germline V gene, the CDR1 and CDR2 sequences are MRHNA and SNTAGT. Library preparation used the immunoSEQ multiplex PCR assay. For the multiplex PCR, a mixture combining 60 forward primers for TCR Vbeta segments and 13 reverse primers for TCR Jbeta segments was used. Amplification of the CDR3 region of rearranged TCR beta genes was performed with a multiplex PCR assay on genomic DNA. The amplified TCR beta libraries were sequenced on the Illumina HiSeq System as 87-base-pair reads. The paper's data handling went like this. A later analysis tallied roughly 78 million unique TCR beta chains across the 666 repertoires, and some 10 million of those chains were shared by two or more donors. Raw reads were error-corrected and collapsed into unique sequences by a nearest-neighbor algorithm in which closely related sequences were merged to remove PCR and sequencing errors. To assign V, D and J gene segments, CDR3 sequences were aligned to IMGT reference sequences. For a sequence to be retained, a match of at least six nucleotides to both a V gene segment and a J gene segment was required. Rearrangements were classified as productive when the CDR3 lacked stop codons and remained in frame with V and J, and all other rearrangements were classified as non-productive. CDR3 was defined according to IMGT convention as the region running from the second conserved V-encoded cysteine to the conserved J-encoded phenylalanine. Sequences without an unambiguous match to a single V gene segment were excluded from the earlier analysis of 587 of the donors. An earlier analysis of 587 of the donors classified V segments as functional when productive rearrangements were above 56.7% and as segregating when the standard deviation between donors was above 5%. To diagnose cytomegalovirus status from the catalog of TCR beta chain sequences, a statistical classification framework was built. A later analysis assigned V and J genes by comparing TCR nucleotide sequences with IMGT/GENE-DB human TR gene sequences. A later analysis assigned CDR3 sequences and most-parsimonious VDJ recombination scenarios with the TCRdist pipeline. In a later analysis, every TCR beta chain was defined by the combination of its CDR3 amino acid sequence and its V-gene family, and reads without a unique V-gene family were dropped. In a later analysis, some 600 highly shared, low-generation-probability nucleotide sequences were removed to address suspected cross-contamination and a sequencing artifact. In a later analysis, a clonal expansion index was calculated for each public chain from normalized within-repertoire ranks of inferred template counts. Generation probabilities in a later analysis came from a VDJ recombination model fitted to out-of-frame rearrangements, and those results were checked against IGoR. In a later analysis, TCR-TCR, TCR-HLA and TCR-CMV co-occurrence was scored with hypergeometric tests, and a repertoire-size bias correction was applied to TCR pairs. To estimate false discovery rates, a later analysis permuted the HLA or CMV assignments 20 times. In a later analysis, co-occurring TCRs were grouped using DBSCAN, with TCRdist sequence similarity added in when clustering inside HLA-allele-positive subsets. Co-occurrence clustering excluded repertoires with fewer than 30,000 or more than 120,000 public chains, plus five with anomalous nucleotide sharing. TCRdb obtained this table from immuneACCESS and retained in-frame rearrangements with V and J assigned. These tables miss some clones; where compared with another copy, unresolved V genes account for less than half of the shortfall, and the remainder is unexplained. V and J calls and clone size are as listed in that table; D and trimming were resolved from the DNA. This sample comprises about 130,000 clones, about 80% of them detected only once. The top ten hold approximately 10% of the sample.

The cohort was made up of several hundred healthy bone marrow donors. All cohort members were sampled while nominally healthy, although unrecorded immune exposures were likely present. The donor was CMV seropositive and belonged to the group of 250 to 300 seropositive cohort members. Every donor gave a peripheral blood sample, and the peripheral blood mononuclear cells from that sample were used for TCR beta sequencing. Genomic DNA was extracted from the blood cell samples with the Qiagen DNeasy Blood Extraction Kit. With respect to this clone: Its binding antigen is unknown. No much larger clonotype is one base removed from it; base qualities were not supplied.

The V gene is TRBV6-4 and the J gene is TRBJ1-1, with the D gene not clear enough to name. This TCR was sampled from a man aged 25-45 years in good health and CMV-seropositive. Sequenced input: PBMCs. The DNA sequence reads TGTGCCAGCAGTGTCGAGGAACACACTGAAGCTTTCTTT. This codes for CASSVEEHTEAFF.